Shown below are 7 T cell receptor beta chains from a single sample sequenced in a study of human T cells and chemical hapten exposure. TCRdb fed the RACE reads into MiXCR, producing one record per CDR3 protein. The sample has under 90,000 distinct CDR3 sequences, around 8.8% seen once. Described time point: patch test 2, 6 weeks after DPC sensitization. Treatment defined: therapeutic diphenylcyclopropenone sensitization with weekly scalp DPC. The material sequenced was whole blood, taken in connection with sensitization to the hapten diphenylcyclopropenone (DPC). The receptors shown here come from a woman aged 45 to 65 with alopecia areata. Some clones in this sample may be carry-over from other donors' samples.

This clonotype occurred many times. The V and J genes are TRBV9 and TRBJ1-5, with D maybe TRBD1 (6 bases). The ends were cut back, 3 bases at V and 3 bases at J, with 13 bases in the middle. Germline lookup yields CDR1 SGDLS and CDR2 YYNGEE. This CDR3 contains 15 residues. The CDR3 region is CASSAGELDNQPQHF. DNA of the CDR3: TGTGCCAGCAGCGCAGGGGAATTGGACAATCAGCCCCAGCATTTT.

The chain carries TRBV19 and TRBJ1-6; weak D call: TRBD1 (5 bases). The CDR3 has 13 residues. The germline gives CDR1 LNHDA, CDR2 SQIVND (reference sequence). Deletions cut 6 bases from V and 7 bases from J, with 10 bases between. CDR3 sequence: CASRGVRNSPLHF. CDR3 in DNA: TGTGCCAGTAGGGGGGTTAGGAATTCACCCCTCCACTTT.

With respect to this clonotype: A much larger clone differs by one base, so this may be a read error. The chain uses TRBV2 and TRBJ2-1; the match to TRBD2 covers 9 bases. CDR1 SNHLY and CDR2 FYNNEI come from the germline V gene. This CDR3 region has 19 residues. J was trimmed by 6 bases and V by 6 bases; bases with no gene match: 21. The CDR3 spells CASRSAGGRWTPVRNEQFF. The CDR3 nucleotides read TGTGCCAGCAGATCCGCGGGGGGGCGGTGGACCCCAGTCCGCAATGAGCAGTTCTTC.

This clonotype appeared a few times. The CDR3 here is CSARDLSTSSYNEQFF. CDR3 DNA sequence: TGCAGTGCTAGAGATCTTAGTACTAGCTCCTACAATGAGCAGTTCTTC. The chain links TRBV20-1 to TRBJ2-1; tentative D call: TRBD2 (5 bases). This CDR3 spans 16 amino acids. The germline V gene encodes CDR1 DFQATT and CDR2 SNEGSKA (reference sequence). V was cut by 0 bases and J by 0 bases, with 12 bases left in between.

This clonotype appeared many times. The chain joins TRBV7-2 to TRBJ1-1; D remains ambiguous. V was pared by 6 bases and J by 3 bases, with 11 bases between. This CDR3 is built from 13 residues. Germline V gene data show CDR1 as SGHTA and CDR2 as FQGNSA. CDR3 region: CASRGQLHTEAFF. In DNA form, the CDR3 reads TGTGCCAGCAGAGGTCAGCTGCACACTGAAGCTTTCTTT.

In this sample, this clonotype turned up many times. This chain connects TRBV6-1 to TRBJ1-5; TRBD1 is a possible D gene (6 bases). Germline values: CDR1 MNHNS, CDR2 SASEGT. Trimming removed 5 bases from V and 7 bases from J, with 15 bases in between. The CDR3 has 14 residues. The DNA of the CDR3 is TGTGCCAGCAGTTCACAGGGTGCGGGACAGCCCCAGCATTTT. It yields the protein CASSSQGAGQPQHF.

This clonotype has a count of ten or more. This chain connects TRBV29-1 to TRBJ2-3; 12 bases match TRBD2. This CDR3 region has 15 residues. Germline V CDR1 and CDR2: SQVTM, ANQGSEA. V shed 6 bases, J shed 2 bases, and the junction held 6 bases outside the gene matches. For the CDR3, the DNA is TGCAGCGTCGGACTAGCGGGGACCTCCACAGATACGCAGTATTTT. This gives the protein CSVGLAGTSTDTQYF.